A selection of T cell receptor beta chains follows, all from one sample in a study of blood T cell repertoires in COVID-19. The data were produced by immunoSEQ multiplex PCR, yet TCRdb's version contains in-frame clones alone and is incomplete. The repertoire holds about 380,000 clones, with about 85% as singletons. Specimen: peripheral blood. The receptors shown here come from a young woman with acute or convalescent COVID-19. Each CDR3 is given with its conserved first and last residue. The D gene is left open where the match is weak. Clone size is stated in some rows and not others, as once, few, many or a class when expanded.

TRBV6-5	NA	TRBJ1-2	NA	CASSYSGREDGYTF	TGTGCCAGCAGTTACTCGGGCAGGGAGGATGGCTACACCTTC
TRBV28	NA	TRBJ1-1	NA	CASSLSPVNTEAFF	TGTGCCAGCAGTTTATCTCCAGTGAACACTGAAGCTTTCTTT
TRBV10-1	NA	TRBJ2-3	once	CASSDRQRTSTDTQYF	TGCGCCAGCAGTGATAGACAGCGAACTAGCACAGATACGCAGTATTTT
TRBV7-2	NA	TRBJ1-4	NA	CASSYGTGGEKLFF	TGTGCCAGCAGCTACGGGACGGGGGGGGAAAAACTGTTTTTT
TRBV5-1	NA	TRBJ2-6	NA	CASRTSGANVLTF	TGCGCCAGCCGGACTTCTGGGGCCAACGTCCTGACTTTC
TRBV5-1	NA	TRBJ1-5	NA	CASSLATGGNQPQHF	TGCGCCAGCAGCTTGGCGACAGGTGGCAATCAGCCCCAGCATTTT
TRBV5-5	NA	TRBJ1-4	few	CASSPWGRGLLATNEKLFF	TGTGCCAGCAGCCCTTGGGGGCGCGGTCTTCTTGCAACTAATGAAAAACTGTTTTTT
TRBV12-5	NA	TRBJ2-3	NA	CASWYRQGTDTQYF	TGTGCTTCTTGGTACCGGCAGGGCACAGATACGCAGTATTTT
TRBV19	TRBD2	TRBJ2-2	NA	CASSIRGLAGGELFF	TGTGCCAGTAGTATACGTGGCCTAGCGGGCGGGGAGCTGTTTTTT
TRBV5-4	TRBD1	TRBJ2-2	NA	CASSLQGAGELFF	TGTGCCAGCAGCTTACAGGGGGCCGGGGAGCTGTTTTTT
TRBV10-1	TRBD1	TRBJ1-1	NA	CASSDGTGYTEAFF	TGCGCCAGCAGTGATGGGACAGGGTACACTGAAGCTTTCTTT
TRBV4-2	NA	TRBJ1-2	few	CASSQGQGYTF	TGTGCCAGCAGCCAGGGCCAAGGCTACACCTTC
TRBV5-1	NA	TRBJ1-2	NA	CASSLEQLPLVYGYTF	TGCGCCAGCAGCTTGGAACAGCTACCACTTGTCTATGGCTACACCTTC
TRBV30	NA	TRBJ1-2	NA	CAWSPTAGVHGYTF	TGTGCCTGGAGTCCCACCGCGGGTGTGCATGGCTACACCTTC
TRBV5-1	NA	TRBJ2-2	few	CASSLPGDTGELFF	TGCGCCAGCAGCCTACCGGGGGACACCGGGGAGCTGTTTTTT
TRBV12-3/TRBV12-4	NA	TRBJ1-1	NA	CARCGGGRAAFF	TGTGCCAGGTGCGGGGGAGGTCGGGCAGCTTTCTTT
TRBV3-1/TRBV3-2	NA	TRBJ2-3	once	CASSQGTVSTDTQYF	TGTGCCAGCAGCCAAGGAACAGTGAGCACAGATACGCAGTATTTT
TRBV6-4	NA	TRBJ2-1	NA	CASSLTAMNEQFF	TGTGCCAGCAGTTTAACCGCTATGAATGAGCAGTTCTTC
TRBV3-1/TRBV3-2	NA	TRBJ1-1	NA	CASSHTGTEAFF	TGTGCCAGCAGCCACACCGGCACTGAAGCTTTCTTT
TRBV5-1	TRBD2	TRBJ2-3	NA	CASSLTLAGGGNTQYF	TGCGCCAGCAGCTTGACACTAGCGGGAGGAGGGAATACGCAGTATTTT
TRBV15	NA	TRBJ1-1	NA	CATSRDWGAVSEAFF	TGTGCCACCAGCAGAGATTGGGGCGCGGTCTCTGAAGCTTTCTTT
TRBV19	TRBD1	TRBJ1-3	NA	CASSMTGLPGNTIYF	TGTGCCAGTAGTATGACAGGGCTCCCTGGAAACACCATATATTTT
TRBV11-1	TRBD2	TRBJ2-3	NA	CASSLAASTDTQYF	TGTGCCAGCAGCCTAGCGGCTAGCACAGATACGCAGTATTTT
TRBV19	NA	TRBJ1-5	few	CASSIARGRGNQPQHF	TGTGCCAGTAGTATAGCACGGGGTCGGGGCAATCAGCCCCAGCATTTT
TRBV2	TRBD2	TRBJ2-7	NA	CASSRLAGGLSSYEQYF	TGTGCCAGCAGTCGACTAGCGGGAGGCCTAAGCTCCTACGAGCAGTACTTC
TRBV5-4	NA	TRBJ1-3	once	CASSLDGFSGNTIYF	TGTGCCAGCAGCTTGGACGGGTTCTCTGGAAACACCATATATTTT
TRBV5-4	NA	TRBJ2-1	NA	CASSSTNRVGHEQFF	TGTGCCAGCAGCTCAACCAACCGGGTAGGCCATGAGCAGTTCTTC
TRBV19	NA	TRBJ2-6	NA	CASSIWASGANVLTF	TGTGCCAGTAGTATTTGGGCCTCTGGGGCCAACGTCCTGACTTTC
TRBV5-1	TRBD1	TRBJ2-1	once	CASSLGDRGYNNEQFF	TGCGCCAGCAGCTTGGGGGACAGGGGGTACAACAATGAGCAGTTCTTC
TRBV7-6	TRBD1	TRBJ1-2	NA	CASSLSVGGGNYGYTF	TGTGCCAGCAGCTTATCGGTAGGGGGCGGGAACTATGGCTACACCTTC
TRBV5-1	NA	TRBJ1-6	few	CASSLAGQTSSYNSPLHF	TGCGCCAGCAGCTTGGCCGGACAGACCAGCTCCTATAATTCACCCCTCCACTTT
TRBV2	NA	TRBJ2-7	NA	CASSQQGLRTAEQYF	TGTGCCAGCAGTCAGCAGGGACTCAGAACTGCAGAGCAGTACTTC
TRBV5-4	TRBD2	TRBJ2-3	NA	CASSPRERDGTDTQYF	TGTGCCAGCAGCCCTCGCGAGCGGGATGGCACAGATACGCAGTATTTT
TRBV12-5	NA	TRBJ2-7	NA	CASGLGLTTYEQYF	TGTGCTAGTGGTCTGGGACTCACAACCTACGAGCAGTACTTC
TRBV28	NA	TRBJ1-2	NA	CASSPKGRIYGYTF	TGTGCCAGCAGTCCAAAAGGGAGAATCTATGGCTACACCTTC
TRBV3-1/TRBV3-2	TRBD1	TRBJ2-7	NA	CASSQGDRIYEQYF	TGTGCCAGCAGCCAAGGGGACAGGATCTACGAGCAGTACTTC
TRBV28	NA	TRBJ1-2	once	CASTMEDRGGYTF	TGTGCCAGCACCATGGAGGACAGAGGGGGCTACACCTTC
TRBV15	NA	TRBJ2-4	NA	CATSVGSSREVDIQYF	TGTGCCACCAGCGTAGGTTCAAGCAGGGAGGTTGACATTCAGTACTTC
TRBV28	TRBD1	TRBJ1-4	NA	CASSTGTANEKLFF	TGTGCCAGCAGTACCGGGACAGCTAATGAAAAACTGTTTTTT
TRBV9	NA	TRBJ1-1	NA	CASSVAGGEDTEAFF	TGTGCCAGCAGCGTAGCTGGCGGGGAGGACACTGAAGCTTTCTTT
TRBV4-1	NA	TRBJ1-1	NA	CASSLGPNTEAFF	TGCGCCAGCAGCTTGGGCCCTAACACTGAAGCTTTCTTT
TRBV9	NA	TRBJ2-3	NA	CASSAPPSKAEDTQYF	TGTGCCAGCAGCGCTCCCCCCTCGAAGGCGGAAGATACGCAGTATTTT